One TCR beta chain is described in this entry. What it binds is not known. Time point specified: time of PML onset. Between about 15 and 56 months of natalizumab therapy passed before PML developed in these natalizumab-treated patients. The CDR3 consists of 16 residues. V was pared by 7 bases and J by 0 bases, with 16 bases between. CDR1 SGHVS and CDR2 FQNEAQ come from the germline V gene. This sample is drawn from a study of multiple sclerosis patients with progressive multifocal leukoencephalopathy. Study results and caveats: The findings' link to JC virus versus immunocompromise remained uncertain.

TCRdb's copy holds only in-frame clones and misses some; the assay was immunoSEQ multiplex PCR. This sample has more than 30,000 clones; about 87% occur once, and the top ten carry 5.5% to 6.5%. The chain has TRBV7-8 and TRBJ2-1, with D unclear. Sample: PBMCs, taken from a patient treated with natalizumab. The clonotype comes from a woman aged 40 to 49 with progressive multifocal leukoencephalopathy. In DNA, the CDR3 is TGTGCCAGCATCGTCCCAGATCCGAGCTCCTACAATGAGCAGTTCTTC. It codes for CASIVPDPSSYNEQFF.